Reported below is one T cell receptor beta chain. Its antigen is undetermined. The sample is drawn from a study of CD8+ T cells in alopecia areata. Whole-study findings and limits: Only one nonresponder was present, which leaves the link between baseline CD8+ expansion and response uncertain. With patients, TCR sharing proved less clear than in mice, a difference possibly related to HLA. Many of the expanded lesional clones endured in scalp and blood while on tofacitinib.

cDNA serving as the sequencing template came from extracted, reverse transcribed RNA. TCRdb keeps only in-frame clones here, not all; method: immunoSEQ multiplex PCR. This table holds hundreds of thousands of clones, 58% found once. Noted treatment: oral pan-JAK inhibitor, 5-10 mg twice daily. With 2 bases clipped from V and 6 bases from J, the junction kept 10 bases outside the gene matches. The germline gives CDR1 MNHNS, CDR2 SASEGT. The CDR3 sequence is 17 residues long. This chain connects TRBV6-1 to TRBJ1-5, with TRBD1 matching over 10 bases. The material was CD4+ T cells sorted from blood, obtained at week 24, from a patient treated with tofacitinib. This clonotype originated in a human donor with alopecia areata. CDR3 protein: CASSESLGQGFAQPQHF. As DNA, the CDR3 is TGTGCCAGCAGTGAAAGCCTGGGACAGGGGTTCGCTCAGCCCCAGCATTTT.